The next 13 T cell receptor beta chains were all read from a single sample in a study of cytomegalovirus exposure and HLA in healthy donors. PCR used 60 Vbeta primers and 13 Jbeta primers. Here immunoSEQ multiplex PCR was the method, and the copy in TCRdb shows in-frame clones only, minus some. Found here are over 200,000 clones, 85% to 90% of them singletons; the top ten hold roughly 1%. Input material: PBMCs. Receptors were obtained from a woman in her late teens or twenties in good health and CMV-seronegative.

The V and J genes are TRBV12-5 and TRBJ1-1, with 8 bases aligning to TRBD1. This CDR3 comprises 15 residues. Germline V gene lookup returns CDR1 LGHNT and CDR2 FRNRAP. J was trimmed by 1 base and V by 0 bases; bases with no gene match: 1. Here the CDR3 DNA reads TGTGCTAGTGGTTTGGTAGGACAGGGGAACACTGAAGCTTTCTTT. Translated, it gives CASGLVGQGNTEAFF.

This CDR3 reads CASSQVDREAGNTIYF. The DNA for the CDR3 is TGCGCCAGCAGCCAGGTCGACAGGGAGGCTGGAAACACCATATATTTT. This chain connects TRBV4-1 to TRBJ1-3, with 7 bases matching TRBD1. Trimming took 3 bases from V and 2 from J; bases not matched to a gene: 7. CDR3 size: 16 residues. Germline loops: CDR1 MGHRA, CDR2 YSYEKL.

V and J are TRBV10-2 and TRBJ2-7; D remains ambiguous. Trimming pared 2 bases from V and 6 bases from J, leaving 5 bases between. The CDR3 extends over 11 amino acids. Germline values: CDR1 WSHSY, CDR2 SAAADI. In DNA form, the CDR3 reads TGCGCCAGCAGTGAGGTTAGCGAGCAGTACTTC. Residues: CASSEVSEQYF.

This chain joins TRBV27 and TRBJ1-6; D is perhaps TRBD1 (5 bases). The CDR3 has 14 amino acids. The V end was cut by 6 bases, the J end by 7 bases, with 13 bases between. The germline gives CDR1 MNHEY, CDR2 SMNVEV (reference sequence). The CDR3 DNA is TGTGCCAGCAGCCTACTGGGGCGAAATTCACCCCTCCACTTT. It codes for CASSLLGRNSPLHF.

The chain links TRBV5-4 to TRBJ1-2, with D uncertain. CDR3 size: 17 residues. Germline V gene lookup returns CDR1 SGHNT and CDR2 YYREEE (reference sequence). Trimming took 0 bases from V and 4 from J, leaving 19 bases between them. The CDR3 coding sequence is TGTGCCAGCAGCTTGGCCGCGGGGTCTGGGGTGTTCTATGGCTACACCTTC. Translating gives CASSLAAGSGVFYGYTF.

The V call is TRBV29-1, the J call TRBJ2-7, with a weak D call TRBD2 (6 bases). The germline gives CDR1 SQVTM, CDR2 ANQGSEA. The CDR3 is made up of 14 amino acids. With 3 bases removed from V and 3 bases from J, the gap between germline ends came to 15 bases. CDR3 region: CSVDGGAPNYEQYF. CDR3 DNA sequence: TGCAGCGTTGATGGCGGGGCCCCCAACTACGAGCAGTACTTC.

The chain couples TRBV4-2 to TRBJ2-5; D unclear. Trimming stripped 4 bases from V and 5 bases from J, with 17 bases between. Germline CDR1 reads LGHNA; CDR2 reads YNFKEQ. The CDR3 covers 15 residues. The CDR3 DNA sequence: TGTGCCAGCAGCCCTCCGGGTGGCCGACTGGAGACCCAGTACTTC. This translates into CASSPPGGRLETQYF.

About this clone itself: This sample also contains other DNA sequences that code for the same CDR3. This chain connects TRBV19 to TRBJ2-5, with 11 bases fitting TRBD2. With 2 bases clipped from V and 2 bases from J, the junction kept 1 base outside the gene matches. The germline V gene has CDR1 LNHDA and CDR2 SQIVND (reference sequence). The CDR3 is 15 amino acids. Here the CDR3 DNA reads TGTGCCAGTAGTATACTAGCGGGGGGACAAGAGACCCAGTACTTC. As protein: CASSILAGGQETQYF. The whole variable domain, filled in from reference TRBV19 and TRBJ2-5, reads DGGITQSPKYLFRKEGQNVTLSCEQNLNHDAMYWYRQDPGQGLRLIYYSQIVNDFQKGDIAEGYSVSREKKESFPLTVTSAQKNPTAFYLCASSILAGGQETQYFGPGTRLLVL.

Concerning this clone itself: Because the CDR3's place on the DNA is in doubt, the DNA is left out and the CDR3 is given as listed by TCRdb. The rearrangement joins TRBV29-1 to TRBJ1-2. The CDR3 has 12 residues if both end residues are counted. Germline V CDR1 and CDR2: SQVTM, ANQGSEA. The CDR3 loop reads CSVGFGSHGNTF.

V is TRBV21-1 and J is TRBJ2-2; the table's TRBD1 call for D was not verified on the DNA. TRBV21-1 is designated a pseudogene. The CDR3 consists of 16 residues. The CDR3 sequence is CASSMNRAANTGELFF. As DNA, the CDR3 is TGTGCCAGCAGCATGAACAGGGCCGCGAACACCGGGGAGCTGTTTTTT.

This chain connects TRBV9 to TRBJ1-2; possibly TRBD1 for D (5 bases). This CDR3 spans 18 amino acids. Germline CDR1 is SGDLS and CDR2 is YYNGEE. Trimming took off 0 bases at V and 3 bases at J, with 21 bases between the two ends. In DNA form, the CDR3 reads TGTGCCAGCAGCGTAGACGTCGTTGCGGGACTGGGATACTATGGCTACACCTTC. Its protein is CASSVDVVAGLGYYGYTF.

V usage is TRBV6-1 and J usage is TRBJ1-5; a weak D match, TRBD1 (6 bases). V dropped 10 bases and J dropped 3 bases, with 16 bases sitting between them. CDR3 length: 14 amino acids. Germline loops: CDR1 MNHNS, CDR2 SASEGT. CDR3: CATNKGQPNQPQHF. In DNA form, the CDR3 reads TGTGCCACCAATAAAGGACAGCCCAATCAGCCCCAGCATTTT.

This clone was recorded only once. The chain couples TRBV5-1 to TRBJ1-2, with a weak D call TRBD1 (5 bases). The CDR3 consists of 13 residues. Between the trimmed V and J ends, which lost 3 bases and 2 bases, there was a span of 8 bases. From germline, CDR1 is SGHRS and CDR2 YFSETQ. CDR3 sequence reads: CASSWTKNYGYTF. The CDR3 coding sequence is TGCGCCAGCAGCTGGACAAAGAACTATGGCTACACCTTC.